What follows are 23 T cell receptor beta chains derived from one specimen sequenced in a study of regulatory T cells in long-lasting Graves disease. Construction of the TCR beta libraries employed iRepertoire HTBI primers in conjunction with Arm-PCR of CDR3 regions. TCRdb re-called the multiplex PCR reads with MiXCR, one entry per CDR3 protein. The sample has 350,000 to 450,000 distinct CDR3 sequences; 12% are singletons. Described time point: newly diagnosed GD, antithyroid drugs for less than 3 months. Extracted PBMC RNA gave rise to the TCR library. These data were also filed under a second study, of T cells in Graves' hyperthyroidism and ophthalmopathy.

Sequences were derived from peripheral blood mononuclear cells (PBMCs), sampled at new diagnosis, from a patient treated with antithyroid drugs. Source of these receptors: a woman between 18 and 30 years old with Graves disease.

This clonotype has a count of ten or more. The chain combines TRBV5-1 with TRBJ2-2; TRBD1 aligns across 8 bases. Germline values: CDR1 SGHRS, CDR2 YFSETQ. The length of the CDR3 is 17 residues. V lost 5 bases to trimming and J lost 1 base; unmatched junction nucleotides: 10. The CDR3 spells CASRDRASTRNTGELFF. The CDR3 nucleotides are TGCGCCAGCAGGGACAGGGCGTCAACCAGGAACACCGGGGAGCTGTTTTTT.

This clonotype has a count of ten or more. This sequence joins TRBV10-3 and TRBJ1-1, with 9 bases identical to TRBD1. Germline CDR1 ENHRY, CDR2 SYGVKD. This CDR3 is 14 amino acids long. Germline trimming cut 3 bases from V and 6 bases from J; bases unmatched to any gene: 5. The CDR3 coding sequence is TGTGCCATCAGTGATCGGGACAGGGTGGCTGAAGCTTTCTTT. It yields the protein CAISDRDRVAEAFF.

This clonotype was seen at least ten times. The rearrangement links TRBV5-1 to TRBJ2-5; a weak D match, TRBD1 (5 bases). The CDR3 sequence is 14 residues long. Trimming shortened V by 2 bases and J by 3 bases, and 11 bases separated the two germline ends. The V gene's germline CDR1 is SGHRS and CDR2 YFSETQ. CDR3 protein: CASSFRDGKETQYF. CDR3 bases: TGCGCCAGCAGCTTCAGGGATGGCAAAGAGACCCAGTACTTC.

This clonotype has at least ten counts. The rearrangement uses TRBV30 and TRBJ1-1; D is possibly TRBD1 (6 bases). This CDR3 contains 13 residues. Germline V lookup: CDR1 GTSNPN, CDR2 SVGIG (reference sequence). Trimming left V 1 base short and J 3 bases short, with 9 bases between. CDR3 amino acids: CAWSGGADTEAFF. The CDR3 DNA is TGTGCCTGGAGTGGGGGGGCTGACACTGAAGCTTTCTTT.

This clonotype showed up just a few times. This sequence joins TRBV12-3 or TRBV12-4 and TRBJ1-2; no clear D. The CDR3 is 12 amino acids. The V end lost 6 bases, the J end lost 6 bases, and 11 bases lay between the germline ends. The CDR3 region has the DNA TGTGCCAGCAGCTACTCCCCTAATGGCTACACCTTC. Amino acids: CASSYSPNGYTF.

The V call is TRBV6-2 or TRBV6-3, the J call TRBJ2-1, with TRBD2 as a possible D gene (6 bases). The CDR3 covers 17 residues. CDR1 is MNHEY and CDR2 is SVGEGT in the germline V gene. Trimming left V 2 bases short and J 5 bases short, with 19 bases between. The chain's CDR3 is CASSYTPLAVPDNEQFF. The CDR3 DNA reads TGTGCCAGCAGTTACACCCCATTAGCGGTACCCGACAATGAGCAGTTCTTC.

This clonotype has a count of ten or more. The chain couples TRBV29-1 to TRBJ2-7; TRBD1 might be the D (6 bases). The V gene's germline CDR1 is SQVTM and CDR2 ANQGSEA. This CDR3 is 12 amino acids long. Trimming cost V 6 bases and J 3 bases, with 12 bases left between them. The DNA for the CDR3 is TGCAGCGTCGAGGGGGTCAACTACGAGCAGTACGTC. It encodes CSVEGVNYEQYV.

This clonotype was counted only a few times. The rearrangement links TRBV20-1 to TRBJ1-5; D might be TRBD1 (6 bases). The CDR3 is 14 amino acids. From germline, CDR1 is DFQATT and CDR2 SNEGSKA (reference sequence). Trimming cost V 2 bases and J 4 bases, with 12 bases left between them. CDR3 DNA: TGCAGTGCTAGAACAGGGTCGGGAAATCAGCCCCAGCATTTT. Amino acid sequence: CSARTGSGNQPQHF.

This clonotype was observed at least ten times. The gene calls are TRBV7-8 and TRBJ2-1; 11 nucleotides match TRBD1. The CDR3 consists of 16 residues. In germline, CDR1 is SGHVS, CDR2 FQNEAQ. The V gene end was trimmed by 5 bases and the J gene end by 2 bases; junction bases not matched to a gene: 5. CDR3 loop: CASSPRTGGAYNEQFF. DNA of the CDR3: TGTGCCAGCAGCCCCCGGACAGGGGGCGCCTACAATGAGCAGTTCTTC.

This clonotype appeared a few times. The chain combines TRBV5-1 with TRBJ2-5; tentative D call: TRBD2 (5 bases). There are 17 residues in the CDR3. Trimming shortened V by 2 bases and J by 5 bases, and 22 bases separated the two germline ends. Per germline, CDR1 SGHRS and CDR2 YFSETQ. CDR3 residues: CASSLPPEEDPWETQYF. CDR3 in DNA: TGCGCCAGCAGCTTACCGCCTGAGGAGGATCCATGGGAGACCCAGTACTTC. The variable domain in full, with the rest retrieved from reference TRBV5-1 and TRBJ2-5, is KAGVTQTPRYLIKTRGQQVTLSCSPISGHRSVSWYQQTPGQGLQFLFEYFSETQRNKGNFPGRFSGRQFSNSRSEMNVSTLELGDSALYLCASSLPPEEDPWETQYFGPGTRLLVL.

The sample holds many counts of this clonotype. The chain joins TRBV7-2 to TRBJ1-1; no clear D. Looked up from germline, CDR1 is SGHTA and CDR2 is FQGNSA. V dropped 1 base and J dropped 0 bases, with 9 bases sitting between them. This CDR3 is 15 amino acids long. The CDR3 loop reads CASSLESYMNTEAFF. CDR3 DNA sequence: TGTGCCAGCAGCTTAGAGTCTTATATGAACACTGAAGCTTTCTTT.

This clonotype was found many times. The CDR3 DNA is TGTGCCAGCAGTGGACAGCTGAACACTGAAGCTTTCTTT. As protein: CASSGQLNTEAFF. The J gene is TRBJ1-1, the V gene TRBV2; a possible D gene is TRBD1 (5 bases). CDR3 length: 13 amino acids. Trimming cost V 4 bases and J 0 bases, with 6 bases left between them. Germline assignment: CDR1 SNHLY and CDR2 FYNNEI.

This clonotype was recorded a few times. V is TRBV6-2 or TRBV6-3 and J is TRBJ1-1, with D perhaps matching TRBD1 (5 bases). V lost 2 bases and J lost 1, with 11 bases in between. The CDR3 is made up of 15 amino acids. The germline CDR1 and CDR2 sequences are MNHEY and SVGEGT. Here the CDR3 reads CASSYPQTGNTEAFF. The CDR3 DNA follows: TGTGCCAGCAGTTACCCACAAACAGGGAACACTGAAGCTTTCTTT.

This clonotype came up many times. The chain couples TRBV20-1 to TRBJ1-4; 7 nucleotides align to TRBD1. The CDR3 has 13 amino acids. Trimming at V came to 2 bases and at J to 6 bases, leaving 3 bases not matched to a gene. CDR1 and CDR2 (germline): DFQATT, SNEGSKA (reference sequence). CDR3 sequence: CSARQGGDEKLFF. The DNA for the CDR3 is TGCAGTGCTAGACAGGGGGGGGATGAAAAACTGTTTTTT.

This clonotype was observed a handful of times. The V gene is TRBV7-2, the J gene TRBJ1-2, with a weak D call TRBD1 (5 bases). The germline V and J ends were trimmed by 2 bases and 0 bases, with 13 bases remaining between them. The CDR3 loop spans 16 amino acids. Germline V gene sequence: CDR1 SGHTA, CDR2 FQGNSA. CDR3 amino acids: CASSLNGGATNYGYTF. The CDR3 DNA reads TGTGCCAGCAGCTTAAATGGTGGGGCTACTAACTATGGCTACACCTTC.

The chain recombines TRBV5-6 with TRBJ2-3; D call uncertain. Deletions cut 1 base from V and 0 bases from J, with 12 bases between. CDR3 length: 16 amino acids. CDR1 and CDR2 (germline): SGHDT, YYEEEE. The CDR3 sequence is CASSLISLYSTDTQYF. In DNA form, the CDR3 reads TGTGCCAGCAGCTTGATCAGCCTATATAGCACAGATACGCAGTATTTT.

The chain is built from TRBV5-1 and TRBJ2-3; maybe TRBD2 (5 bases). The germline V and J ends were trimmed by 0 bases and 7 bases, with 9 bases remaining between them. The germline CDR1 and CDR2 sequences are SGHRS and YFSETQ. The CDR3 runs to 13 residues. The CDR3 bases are TGCGCCAGCAGCTTGGTGGGGAGTCATACGCAGTATTTT. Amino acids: CASSLVGSHTQYF.

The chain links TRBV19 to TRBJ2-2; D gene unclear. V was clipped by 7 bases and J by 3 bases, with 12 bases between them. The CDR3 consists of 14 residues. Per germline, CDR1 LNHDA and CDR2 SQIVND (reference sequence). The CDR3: CASKVEPYTGELFF. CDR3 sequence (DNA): TGTGCCAGTAAGGTGGAGCCCTACACCGGGGAGCTGTTTTTT. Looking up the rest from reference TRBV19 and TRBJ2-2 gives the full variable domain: DGGITQSPKYLFRKEGQNVTLSCEQNLNHDAMYWYRQDPGQGLRLIYYSQIVNDFQKGDIAEGYSVSREKKESFPLTVTSAQKNPTAFYLCASKVEPYTGELFFGEGSRLTVL.

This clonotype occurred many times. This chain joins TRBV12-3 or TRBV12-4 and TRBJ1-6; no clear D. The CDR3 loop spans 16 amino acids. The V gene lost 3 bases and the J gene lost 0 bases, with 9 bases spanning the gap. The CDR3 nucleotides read TGTGCCAGCAGTTTCGGCAGGAACTCCTATAATTCACCCCTCCACTTT. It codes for CASSFGRNSYNSPLHF.

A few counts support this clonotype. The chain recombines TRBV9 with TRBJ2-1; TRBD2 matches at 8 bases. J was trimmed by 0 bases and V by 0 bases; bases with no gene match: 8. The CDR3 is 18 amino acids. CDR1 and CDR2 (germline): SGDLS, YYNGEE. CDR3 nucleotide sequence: TGTGCCAGCAGCGTAGGAGGGAGCGGGAGTTCCTCCTACAATGAGCAGTTCTTC. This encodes CASSVGGSGSSSYNEQFF.

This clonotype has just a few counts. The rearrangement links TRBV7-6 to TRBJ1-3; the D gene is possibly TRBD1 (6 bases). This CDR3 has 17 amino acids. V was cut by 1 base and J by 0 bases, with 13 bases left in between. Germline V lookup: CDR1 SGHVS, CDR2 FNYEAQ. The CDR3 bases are TGTGCCAGCAGCTTAGAGGCGGGACAAACCTCTGGAAACACCATATATTTT. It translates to CASSLEAGQTSGNTIYF.

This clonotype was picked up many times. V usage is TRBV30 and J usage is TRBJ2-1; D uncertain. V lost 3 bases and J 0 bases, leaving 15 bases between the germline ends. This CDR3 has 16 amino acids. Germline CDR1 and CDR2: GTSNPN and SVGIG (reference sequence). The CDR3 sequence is CAWRPQFYRSYNEQFF. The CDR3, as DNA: TGTGCCTGGAGGCCCCAATTTTACCGCTCCTACAATGAGCAGTTCTTC.

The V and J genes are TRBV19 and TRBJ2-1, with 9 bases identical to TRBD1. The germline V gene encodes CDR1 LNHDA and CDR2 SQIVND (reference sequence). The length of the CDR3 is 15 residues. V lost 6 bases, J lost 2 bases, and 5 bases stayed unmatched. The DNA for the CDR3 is TGTGCCAGTAGCATGGACAGGGGCGCCTACAATGAGCAGTTCTTC. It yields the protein CASSMDRGAYNEQFF.